This is a list of T cell receptor beta chains from one sample in a study of human T cells and chemical hapten exposure. TCRdb re-called the RACE reads with MiXCR, one entry per CDR3 protein. This table holds approximately 400,000 distinct CDR3 sequences, more than 4.5% found once. This specimen was whole blood, taken in connection with sensitization to the hapten diphenylcyclopropenone (DPC). The receptor source for this set is a woman aged 50 to 65 with alopecia areata. Some clones in this sample may be carry-over from other donors' samples. Each CDR3 is given with its conserved first and last residue. A D gene is named only where the DNA matches it firmly. Part of the rows lack a size; the others show once, few, many or a class for expanded clones.

clone size,J gene,V gene,D gene,CDR3 DNA,CDR3 protein
many,TRBJ2-7,TRBV12-3/TRBV12-4,NA,TGTGCCAGCACTTTGGGTGACGAGCAGTACTTC,CASTLGDEQYF
few,TRBJ2-7,TRBV20-1,NA,TGCAGTGCGTCAACAGGGAACGAGCAGTACTTC,CSASTGNEQYF
few,TRBJ2-1,TRBV20-1,NA,TGCAGTGCTAGAGATATGATAAGCGGTGAGCAGTTCTTC,CSARDMISGEQFF
few,TRBJ2-3,TRBV5-5,NA,TGTGCCAGCAGCTTGGGCCAGGCAAAAACAGTAGATACGCAGTATTTT,CASSLGQAKTVDTQYF
many,TRBJ2-5,TRBV20-1,NA,TGCAGTGCCTGGGACCCTAGCTTCGAGACCCAGTACTTC,CSAWDPSFETQYF
few,TRBJ1-4,TRBV6-6,NA,TGTGCCAGCAGTTACCTGGGCAGTCTAAATGAAAAACTGTTTTTT,CASSYLGSLNEKLFF
many,TRBJ2-7,TRBV5-1,NA,TGCGCCAGCAGCTTAATCAGCAACGAGCAGTACTTC,CASSLISNEQYF
many,TRBJ2-1,TRBV12-5,TRBD2,TGTGCTAGTGGTTTCGGCGGGAGGGGGAATCTGAATGAGCAGTTCTTC,CASGFGGRGNLNEQFF
many,TRBJ1-1,TRBV2,NA,TGTGCCAGCAGTTTCGGATTTAACACTGAAGCTTTCTTT,CASSFGFNTEAFF
few,TRBJ2-5,TRBV4-3,TRBD2,TGCGCCAGCAGCCAAGCTCTAGCGGGAGAGACCCAGTACTTC,CASSQALAGETQYF
NA,TRBJ2-3,TRBV5-1,NA,TGCGCCAGCAGCTACACCGAATCGACCACAGATACGCAGTATTTT,CASSYTESTTDTQYF
few,TRBJ1-6,TRBV27,NA,TGTGCCAGCACCCCTCTAGGGGACCACTTT,CASTPLGDHF
many,TRBJ1-1,TRBV5-1,TRBD1,TGCGCCAGCAGCCGACAGGGAGATACTGAAGCTTTCTTT,CASSRQGDTEAFF
NA,TRBJ2-4,TRBV20-1,NA,TGCAGTGCTAGGGCGGAGAGTCTAGCCAAAAACATTCAGTACTTC,CSARAESLAKNIQYF
few,TRBJ1-1,TRBV20-1,TRBD1,TGCAGTGCTAGCCCTGGGGCAGGGGGCATCACTGAAGCTTTCTTT,CSASPGAGGITEAFF
many,TRBJ2-7,TRBV7-6,NA,TGTGCCAGCAGCTCTGCAGGGGAGCAGTACTTC,CASSSAGEQYF
many,TRBJ2-6,TRBV24-1,TRBD1,TGTGCCACCGGGGACAGGGCGGGGGCCAACGTCCTGACTTTC,CATGDRAGANVLTF
many,TRBJ1-6,TRBV12-3/TRBV12-4,TRBD1,TGTGCCAGCAGTGTGCAGGGGGATGGTTCACCCCTCCACTTT,CASSVQGDGSPLHF
many,TRBJ1-5,TRBV7-2,NA,TGTGCCAGCAGCTTTTCTTCCCTTAGCAATCAGCCCCAGCATTTT,CASSFSSLSNQPQHF
NA,TRBJ1-2,TRBV12-3/TRBV12-4,NA,TGTGCCAGCAGTTTAGGGACGGCAACCGTAGCTGGTGGCTACACCTTC,CASSLGTATVAGGYTF
few,TRBJ2-4,TRBV12-3/TRBV12-4,TRBD2,TGTGCCAGCAGTGCTAGCGGGTTAGGTCTGGCCAAAAACATTCAGTACTTC,CASSASGLGLAKNIQYF
many,TRBJ1-5,TRBV2,NA,TGTGCCAGCAGTGAAGGGAATCAGCCCCAGCATTTT,CASSEGNQPQHF
many,TRBJ1-5,TRBV7-2,NA,TGTGCCAGCAGCTCACGTCTCTCTGACGGTCAGCCCCAGCATTTT,CASSSRLSDGQPQHF
few,TRBJ2-1,TRBV2,NA,TGTGCCAGCAGTGGAGTGGGAGGCCACCAGGGAGATGAGCAGTTCTTC,CASSGVGGHQGDEQFF
few,TRBJ2-1,TRBV18,TRBD2,TGTGCCAGCTCACCGTCCCTAGCGGGAGGGGCGGATGAGCAGTTCTTC,CASSPSLAGGADEQFF
NA,TRBJ2-5,TRBV5-1,TRBD2,TGCGCCAGCAGCCCCGGGACTAGCGGGGGGGCCTATTTATCAGAGACCCAGTACTTC,CASSPGTSGGAYLSETQYF
few,TRBJ2-7,TRBV20-1,NA,TGCAGTGCTAGAGCCCCAGGGTTGTACGAGCAGTACTTC,CSARAPGLYEQYF
many,TRBJ1-6,TRBV6-6,TRBD1,TGTGCCAGCAGCCTAGGGACAGGTCAAAATTCACCCCTCCACTTT,CASSLGTGQNSPLHF
many,TRBJ2-7,TRBV7-9,NA,TGTGCCAGCAGCTTAGACAAGGAGCAGTACTTC,CASSLDKEQYF
NA,TRBJ2-7,TRBV4-1,TRBD2,TGCGCCAGCAGCCTATTAGCGGGGGACTACGAGCAGTACTTC,CASSLLAGDYEQYF
NA,TRBJ2-5,TRBV5-4,NA,TGTGCCAGCAGCTTGTCACAGAATCAAGAGACCCAGTACTTC,CASSLSQNQETQYF
NA,TRBJ1-5,TRBV6-5,NA,TGTGCCAGCAGTTACGATGAGATGGAGGATCAGCCCCAGCATTTT,CASSYDEMEDQPQHF
few,TRBJ2-3,TRBV3-1,TRBD1,TGTGCCAGCAGCCAATTACTCAGGGGGCTAAGCACAGATACGCAGTATTTT,CASSQLLRGLSTDTQYF
NA,TRBJ2-1,TRBV5-1,NA,TGCGCCAGCAGCTTGGACTACCCTCTAGACAATGAGCAGTTCTTC,CASSLDYPLDNEQFF
few,TRBJ2-7,TRBV6-2/TRBV6-3,TRBD2,TGTGCCAGCAGTCTAATAGCGGGAGCCTACGAGCAGTACTTC,CASSLIAGAYEQYF
NA,TRBJ2-7,TRBV5-1,TRBD2,TGCGCCAGCAGCGGCCTTGAACTAGCGGGGCACTACGAGCAGTACTTC,CASSGLELAGHYEQYF
NA,TRBJ1-4,TRBV7-8,NA,TGTGCCAGCGGGCGGACAAGGCTTAATGAAAAACTGTTTTTT,CASGRTRLNEKLFF
many,TRBJ2-1,TRBV6-5,TRBD2,TGTGCCAGCAGTTCCTTTGGGGGAGGGAACGATGAGCAGTTCTTC,CASSSFGGGNDEQFF
many,TRBJ2-1,TRBV29-1,NA,TGCAGCGTTGAAGATGGGACACCAATATACAATGAGCAGTTCTTC,CSVEDGTPIYNEQFF
NA,TRBJ1-2,TRBV19,TRBD1,TGTGCCAGTAGCAACAGGGGGCCCGGCTACACCTTC,CASSNRGPGYTF
few,TRBJ1-2,TRBV5-1,TRBD1,TGCGCCAGCAGCTTGGCCGGGACAGGGGACGATGGCTACACCTTC,CASSLAGTGDDGYTF
many,TRBJ1-4,TRBV25-1,NA,TGTGCCAGCAACCCAGGGGAAGGAAAACTGTTTTTT,CASNPGEGKLFF
NA,TRBJ1-5,TRBV7-2,TRBD1,TGTGCCAGCAGCTTAGTAGGGGGCGCGGATCAGCCCCAGCATTTT,CASSLVGGADQPQHF
NA,TRBJ1-5,TRBV28,NA,TGTGCCAGCAGTCCGTTGGGAGGGATCAATCAGCCCCAGCATTTT,CASSPLGGINQPQHF
NA,TRBJ2-2,TRBV24-1,NA,TGTGCCACCAGTGGCTTCGGGGGCGCAGGCACCGGGGAGCTGTTTTTT,CATSGFGGAGTGELFF
many,TRBJ1-6,TRBV29-1,TRBD1,TGCAGCGTAGCGACAGGGGGAAGTAATTCACCCCTCCACTTT,CSVATGGSNSPLHF
few,TRBJ1-6,TRBV4-1,NA,TGCGCCAGCAGCCCGGGAACCCGAAATTCACCCCTCCACTTT,CASSPGTRNSPLHF
many,TRBJ2-5,TRBV20-1,TRBD2,TGCAGTGCTAGAAGCGTCCGTCTAGCGGGAGAGACCCAGTACTTC,CSARSVRLAGETQYF